A selection of T cell receptor beta chains follows, all from one sample in a study of blood T cell repertoires in COVID-19. The assay was immunoSEQ multiplex PCR, and TCRdb's table has in-frame clones only and misses some. The sample holds approximately 200,000 clones; about nine tenths are singletons and the top ten take about 2%. The sequenced sample was peripheral blood. These receptors were collected from a man between 65 and 85 years old with active or convalescent COVID-19. Both conserved end residues are part of each CDR3. Each record gives: D gene, clone size, J gene, V gene, CDR3 protein, CDR3 DNA. The D gene is left open where the match is weak. Part of the rows lack a size; the others show once, few, many or a class for expanded clones.

d_gene: TRBD1; abundance: NA; j_gene: TRBJ2-7; v_gene: TRBV5-6; CDR3aa: CASSPPGQGASEQYF; CDR3nt: TGTGCCAGCAGCCCTCCCGGACAGGGGGCTTCCGAGCAGTACTTC
d_gene: NA; abundance: NA; j_gene: TRBJ2-2; v_gene: TRBV5-4; CDR3aa: CASSLELAGGELFF; CDR3nt: TGTGCCAGCAGCTTGGAACTAGCAGGTGGGGAGCTGTTTTTT
d_gene: NA; abundance: NA; j_gene: TRBJ2-5; v_gene: TRBV18; CDR3aa: CASSPPSHGETQYF; CDR3nt: TGTGCCAGCTCACCACCTAGCCACGGGGAGACCCAGTACTTC
d_gene: TRBD1; abundance: once; j_gene: TRBJ2-5; v_gene: TRBV28; CDR3aa: CASSTPLTGVETQYF; CDR3nt: TGTGCCAGCAGCACTCCCTTAACAGGGGTGGAGACCCAGTACTTC
d_gene: NA; abundance: NA; j_gene: TRBJ1-4; v_gene: TRBV3-1/TRBV3-2; CDR3aa: CASSQVPPLRLFF; CDR3nt: TGTGCCAGCAGCCAAGTCCCCCCATTGAGACTGTTTTTT
d_gene: NA; abundance: NA; j_gene: TRBJ2-7; v_gene: TRBV29-1; CDR3aa: CSVAQGHPYEQYF; CDR3nt: TGCAGCGTTGCTCAGGGACATCCCTACGAGCAGTACTTC
d_gene: TRBD1; abundance: NA; j_gene: TRBJ1-2; v_gene: TRBV10-1; CDR3aa: CASSEGGGRGYTF; CDR3nt: TGCGCCAGCAGTGAAGGAGGGGGCCGTGGCTACACCTTC
d_gene: TRBD2; abundance: NA; j_gene: TRBJ2-3; v_gene: TRBV27; CDR3aa: CASSTPSGRRDTQYF; CDR3nt: TGTGCCAGCAGTACTCCTAGCGGGCGGCGAGATACGCAGTATTTT
d_gene: TRBD2; abundance: NA; j_gene: TRBJ2-7; v_gene: TRBV7-2; CDR3aa: CASSHASGTYEQYF; CDR3nt: TGTGCCAGCAGTCATGCTAGCGGAACCTACGAGCAGTACTTC
d_gene: TRBD2; abundance: few; j_gene: TRBJ2-2; v_gene: TRBV11-3; CDR3aa: CASSFGLAGGGELFF; CDR3nt: TGTGCCAGCAGCTTCGGACTAGCGGGGGGCGGGGAGCTGTTTTTT
d_gene: TRBD1; abundance: NA; j_gene: TRBJ1-1; v_gene: TRBV7-8; CDR3aa: CASSLERDRETEAFF; CDR3nt: TGTGCCAGCAGCTTAGAGAGGGACAGGGAAACTGAAGCTTTCTTT
d_gene: TRBD1; abundance: NA; j_gene: TRBJ2-7; v_gene: TRBV10-2; CDR3aa: CASRISGTGGNEQYF; CDR3nt: TGCGCCAGCAGAATTTCCGGGACAGGGGGTAACGAGCAGTACTTC
d_gene: TRBD1; abundance: NA; j_gene: TRBJ2-7; v_gene: TRBV9; CDR3aa: CASSVGQGSMFEQYF; CDR3nt: TGTGCCAGCAGCGTTGGACAGGGCAGTATGTTTGAGCAGTACTTC
d_gene: NA; abundance: NA; j_gene: TRBJ1-5; v_gene: TRBV2; CDR3aa: CASSVGLPRNQPQHF; CDR3nt: TGTGCCAGCAGTGTGGGTTTGCCGAGGAATCAGCCCCAGCATTTT
d_gene: TRBD2; abundance: NA; j_gene: TRBJ2-1; v_gene: TRBV5-1; CDR3aa: CASSEGGATYNEQFF; CDR3nt: TGCGCCAGCAGCGAGGGAGGGGCGACCTACAATGAGCAGTTCTTC
d_gene: NA; abundance: NA; j_gene: TRBJ2-3; v_gene: TRBV28; CDR3aa: CASSFFLRSTDTQYF; CDR3nt: TGTGCCAGCAGTTTTTTCTTGCGGAGCACAGATACGCAGTATTTT
d_gene: NA; abundance: once; j_gene: TRBJ1-6; v_gene: TRBV6-5; CDR3aa: CASGQYNSPLHF; CDR3nt: TGTGCCAGCGGACAGTATAATTCACCCCTCCACTTT
d_gene: NA; abundance: NA; j_gene: TRBJ1-5; v_gene: TRBV6-5; CDR3aa: CASGKGDQPQHF; CDR3nt: TGTGCCAGCGGAAAAGGAGATCAGCCCCAGCATTTT
d_gene: NA; abundance: NA; j_gene: TRBJ1-4; v_gene: TRBV19; CDR3aa: CASSPFREEKLFF; CDR3nt: TGTGCCAGTAGTCCATTTCGGGAAGAAAAACTGTTTTTT
d_gene: NA; abundance: NA; j_gene: TRBJ1-3; v_gene: TRBV5-1; CDR3aa: CASSRSPAGNSGNTIYF; CDR3nt: TGCGCCAGCAGCCGCTCCCCGGCAGGGAACTCTGGAAACACCATATATTTT
d_gene: NA; abundance: NA; j_gene: TRBJ2-7; v_gene: TRBV6-2/TRBV6-3; CDR3aa: CASSYAVYRDRGQYF; CDR3nt: TGTGCCAGCAGTTACGCCGTGTACAGGGACCGGGGGCAGTACTTC
d_gene: TRBD2; abundance: once; j_gene: TRBJ2-1; v_gene: TRBV6-6; CDR3aa: CASSYGTSGPNNEQFF; CDR3nt: TGTGCCAGCAGTTACGGGACTAGCGGGCCTAACAATGAGCAGTTCTTC
d_gene: NA; abundance: NA; j_gene: TRBJ1-6; v_gene: TRBV5-8; CDR3aa: CASSFLGEALHF; CDR3nt: TGTGCCAGCAGCTTTCTTGGGGAGGCCCTCCACTTT
d_gene: TRBD2; abundance: NA; j_gene: TRBJ2-2; v_gene: TRBV6-5; CDR3aa: CASSLAGGELFF; CDR3nt: TGTGCCAGCAGTCTAGCGGGGGGGGAGCTGTTTTTT
d_gene: TRBD2; abundance: NA; j_gene: TRBJ2-1; v_gene: TRBV6-2/TRBV6-3; CDR3aa: CASSYLLAGGPGAYNEQFF; CDR3nt: TGTGCCAGCAGTTACTTACTAGCGGGGGGGCCGGGGGCCTACAATGAGCAGTTCTTC
d_gene: NA; abundance: NA; j_gene: TRBJ1-5; v_gene: TRBV6-5; CDR3aa: CASRGDTNQPQHF; CDR3nt: TGTGCCAGCAGGGGGGACACCAATCAGCCCCAGCATTTT
d_gene: TRBD1; abundance: NA; j_gene: TRBJ1-2; v_gene: TRBV28; CDR3aa: CASSSGQGSGYGYTF; CDR3nt: TGTGCCAGCAGTTCGGGACAGGGCTCGGGCTATGGCTACACCTTC
d_gene: TRBD1; abundance: NA; j_gene: TRBJ1-3; v_gene: TRBV7-2; CDR3aa: CASSWTGGSTGNTIYF; CDR3nt: TGTGCCAGCAGCTGGACAGGGGGATCAACTGGAAACACCATATATTTT
d_gene: NA; abundance: NA; j_gene: TRBJ2-2; v_gene: TRBV18; CDR3aa: CASTAGSDTGELFF; CDR3nt: TGTGCCAGTACAGCAGGGTCGGACACCGGGGAGCTGTTTTTT
d_gene: TRBD2; abundance: NA; j_gene: TRBJ2-3; v_gene: TRBV10-3; CDR3aa: CAIAPGLAGGPPGGGTQYF; CDR3nt: TGTGCCATCGCCCCCGGACTAGCGGGAGGCCCCCCGGGGGGAGGCACGCAGTATTTT
d_gene: TRBD2; abundance: NA; j_gene: TRBJ2-5; v_gene: TRBV19; CDR3aa: CASSKYGTSVAETQYF; CDR3nt: TGTGCCAGTAGTAAGTACGGGACTAGCGTGGCAGAGACCCAGTACTTC